Listed here are 21 T cell receptor beta chains from one sample, sequenced in a study of vaccination effects on CD4 cells after COVID-19. Which antigens these TCRs recognize remains unknown. Within the ViraFEST assay, antigen-specific CD4+ T cells underwent expansion with viral peptide pools prior to sequencing. Scientists isolated CD4+ T cells after a roughly 9-day culture period ended. It was two doses of either the BNT162b2 or mRNA-1273 vaccine that participants received. Only in-frame clones appear in the TCRdb table, and some are missing; sequencing was by immunoSEQ multiplex PCR. This sample has 57,000 or so clones, with roughly 72% found just once. Material: CD4+ T cells from PBMCs cultured with HCoV-229E spike peptides, obtained after COVID-19 vaccination. The origin of the receptors is a human donor who received a COVID-19 vaccine.

The chain combines TRBV10-3 with TRBJ2-3; 11 bases line up with TRBD2. Germline values: CDR1 ENHRY, CDR2 SYGVKD. The junction had 7 bases not matched to a gene; V was cut back by 5 bases and J by 6 bases. This CDR3 has 15 amino acids. The CDR3 loop reads CAISTIAGGRDTQYF. The CDR3 DNA reads as TGTGCCATCAGTACCATAGCGGGGGGGCGGGATACGCAGTATTTT.

This rearrangement joins TRBV5-4 to TRBJ1-2, with a possible D match to TRBD1 (5 bases). The germline V gene encodes CDR1 SGHNT and CDR2 YYREEE (reference sequence). The CDR3 runs 12 residues. Trimming took 3 bases from V and 7 from J, leaving 10 bases between them. CDR3 region: CASSWDRVGYTF. The CDR3 DNA is TGTGCCAGCAGCTGGGACCGCGTTGGCTACACCTTC.

This clone appeared a few times. This rearrangement joins TRBV19 to TRBJ1-4; TRBD1 agrees at 9 bases. The CDR3 runs to 13 residues. Losses at the gene ends were 5 bases for V and 8 bases for J; bases not matched to a gene: 3. Germline V gives CDR1 LNHDA, CDR2 SQIVND (reference sequence). DNA for the CDR3: TGTGCCAGTAGTGACAGGGGGACGGAAAAACTGTTTTTT. Its translation: CASSDRGTEKLFF.

V and J are TRBV7-3 and TRBJ1-3; no firm D call. With 2 bases removed from V and 3 bases from J, the gap between germline ends came to 11 bases. CDR3 size: 15 residues. Germline-derived CDR1 and CDR2 are SGHTA and FQGTGA. CDR3 DNA: TGTGCCAGCAGCTTAGTCGGAGGGTATGGAAACACCATATATTTT. This codes for CASSLVGGYGNTIYF. Complete variable domain (other parts from reference TRBV7-3 and TRBJ1-3): GAGVSQTPSNKVTEKGKYVELRCDPISGHTALYWYRQSLGQGPEFLIYFQGTGAADDSGLPNDRFFAVRPEGSVSTLKIQRTERGDSAVYLCASSLVGGYGNTIYFGEGSWLTVV.

The chain uses TRBV16 and TRBJ1-2; D might be TRBD1 (5 bases). V was clipped by 4 bases and J by 0 bases, with 15 bases between them. The length of the CDR3 is 16 residues. Per the germline V gene, CDR1 is KGHSY and CDR2 is FQNENV. This CDR3 reads CASSLLGGSANYGYTF. The CDR3 DNA is TGTGCCAGCAGCCTCCTTGGGGGTTCAGCTAACTATGGCTACACCTTC.

The V and J genes are TRBV6-5 and TRBJ2-1, with a weak D call TRBD2 (6 bases). V was pared by 5 bases and J by 2 bases, with 13 bases between. The CDR3 runs to 15 residues. The germline V gene encodes CDR1 MNHEY and CDR2 SVGAGI. CDR3 sequence (DNA): TGTGCCAGCAGTCCTACGGGGGACCCCTACAATGAGCAGTTCTTC. Residues: CASSPTGDPYNEQFF.

V is TRBV29-1 and J is TRBJ2-1; 10 nucleotides line up with TRBD2. V was pared by 7 bases and J by 8 bases, with 8 bases of the junction left unmatched. CDR1 is SQVTM, CDR2 ANQGSEA, per germline. The CDR3 contains 13 residues. The CDR3 is CSEKLAGRDEQFF. CDR3 nucleotide sequence: TGCAGCGAGAAACTAGCGGGGAGGGATGAGCAGTTCTTC.

The chain recombines TRBV5-5 with TRBJ1-6; D remains unclear. V lost 0 bases, J lost 0 bases, and 10 bases lay in between. The CDR3 has 17 residues. Germline-derived CDR1 and CDR2 are SGHKS and YYEKEE (reference sequence). CDR3 nucleotide sequence: TGTGCCAGCAGCTTGGTGACATTGAGCTCCTATAATTCACCCCTCCACTTT. Translated: CASSLVTLSSYNSPLHF.

This clone occurred a few times. The genes are TRBV19 and TRBJ2-2; TRBD2 agrees at 10 bases. Looked up from germline, CDR1 is LNHDA and CDR2 is SQIVND (reference sequence). The V and J ends lost 5 bases and 5 bases, in that order; junction bases with no gene match: 2. This CDR3 has 14 amino acids. The CDR3 spells CASSLAGGTGELFF. The CDR3 DNA reads TGTGCCAGTAGTTTAGCGGGGGGAACCGGGGAGCTGTTTTTT.

This clone has more than one count but fewer than ten. V usage is TRBV2 and J usage is TRBJ1-1; D may be TRBD1 (6 bases). Germline loops: CDR1 SNHLY, CDR2 FYNNEI. V was cut by 7 bases and J by 1 base, with 10 bases left in between. CDR3 size: 13 residues. The CDR3 DNA reads TGTGCCAGCAACCCGGACAGGAACACTGAAGCTTTCTTT. Translated, it gives CASNPDRNTEAFF.

The chain uses TRBV4-3 and TRBJ2-2, with a tentative D call TRBD2 (5 bases). V gave up 4 bases and J gave up 1 base, with 10 bases separating them. Per germline, CDR1 LGHNA and CDR2 YSLEER. The CDR3 has 15 residues. The CDR3 sequence: CASSRGLGNTGELFF. CDR3 bases: TGCGCCAGCAGCCGCGGACTTGGGAACACCGGGGAGCTGTTTTTT.

J is TRBJ2-1 and V is TRBV5-1; 10 nucleotides agree with TRBD2. V dropped 4 bases and J dropped 0; count of bases not matched to a gene: 4. From germline, CDR1 is SGHRS and CDR2 YFSETQ. This CDR3 region has 16 residues. CDR3 DNA sequence: TGCGCCAGCAGCCTACTAGCGGGGAGCTCCTACAATGAGCAGTTCTTC. It translates to CASSLLAGSSYNEQFF.

This clone has a single count. The V and J genes are TRBV7-7 and TRBJ2-4; the match to TRBD2 covers 14 bases. The CDR3 has 20 amino acids. V gave up 3 bases and J gave up 0 bases; unmatched junction bases: 10. Germline-derived CDR1 and CDR2 are SSHAT and FNYEAQ (reference sequence). CDR3 nucleotide sequence: TGTGCCAGCAGCTTTAGATCGACTAGCGGGGGGGCGAGAGCCAAAAACATTCAGTACTTC. Protein sequence: CASSFRSTSGGARAKNIQYF.

This clone was detected a few times. The chain links TRBV27 to TRBJ2-2; 12 nucleotides align to TRBD2. The CDR3 is 19 residues long. Per germline, CDR1 MNHEY and CDR2 SMNVEV (reference sequence). With V trimmed by 3 bases and J by 5 bases, 13 bases remained unmatched. The DNA of the CDR3 is TGTGCCAGCAGTTTGTACCCCTCTTCTAGCGGGGGGGCTACCGGGGAGCTGTTTTTT. This encodes CASSLYPSSSGGATGELFF.

This clone has just one count. The CDR3 bases are TGCGCCAGCAGCCCGGCCGCCGGCTCCACAGATACGCAGTATTTT. It specifies CASSPAAGSTDTQYF. The J gene is TRBJ2-3, the V gene TRBV4-3; D call uncertain. The germline V and J ends were trimmed by 4 bases and 2 bases, with 13 bases remaining between them. This CDR3 region has 15 residues. Germline CDR1 and CDR2: LGHNA and YSLEER.

This chain connects TRBV28 to TRBJ1-4; D is undetermined. Germline V CDR1 and CDR2: MDHEN, SYDVKM. V gave up 6 bases and J gave up 6 bases, with 17 bases separating them. There are 15 residues in the CDR3. The CDR3 here is CASSLGGRRHEKLFF. CDR3 nucleotide sequence: TGTGCCAGCAGCCTCGGTGGAAGAAGACATGAAAAACTGTTTTTT. The full variable domain, completed using reference TRBV28 and TRBJ1-4, is DVKVTQSSRYLVKRTGEKVFLECVQDMDHENMFWYRQDPGLGLRLIYFSYDVKMKEKGDIPEGYSVSREKKERFSLILESASTNQTSMYLCASSLGGRRHEKLFFGSGTQLSVL.

J is TRBJ2-7 and V is TRBV6-5; 9 bases align to TRBD1. The V gene's germline CDR1 is MNHEY and CDR2 SVGAGI. V lost 6 bases and J lost 5; bases outside the gene matches: 8. The CDR3 runs to 14 residues. CDR3 DNA: TGTGCCAGCAGCCGACGGGACAGGGCGGACGAGCAGTACGTC. This encodes CASSRRDRADEQYV.

This chain connects TRBV5-1 to TRBJ1-5; D possibly corresponds to TRBD1 (5 bases). Germline V lookup: CDR1 SGHRS, CDR2 YFSETQ. CDR3 size: 14 residues. Trimming stripped 4 bases from V and 2 bases from J, with 10 bases between. The CDR3 sequence is CASSPGDGNQPQHF. CDR3 sequence (DNA): TGCGCCAGCAGCCCTGGGGACGGCAATCAGCCCCAGCATTTT.

This chain uses TRBV5-1 with TRBJ2-7; 7 bases line up with TRBD1. The CDR3 loop spans 15 amino acids. Looked up from germline, CDR1 is SGHRS and CDR2 is YFSETQ. V lost 2 bases to trimming and J lost 4 bases; unmatched junction nucleotides: 9. CDR3 nucleotides: TGCGCCAGCAGCTTAATGGGACAGCACCCTTACGAGCAGTACGTC. It encodes CASSLMGQHPYEQYV.

The gene calls are TRBV30 and TRBJ1-1; D is possibly TRBD1 (6 bases). The V gene's germline CDR1 is GTSNPN and CDR2 SVGIG (reference sequence). CDR3 size: 13 residues. V lost 2 bases and J 4 bases, leaving 11 bases between the germline ends. CDR3 in DNA: TGTGCCTGGAGTAGACAGGCGACCACTGAAGCTTTCTTT. This encodes CAWSRQATTEAFF. Filled out from reference TRBV30 and TRBJ1-1, the complete variable domain reads SQTIHQWPATLVQPVGSPLSLECTVEGTSNPNLYWYRQAAGRGLQLLFYSVGIGQISSEVPQNLSASRPQDRQFILSSKKLLLSDSGFYLCAWSRQATTEAFFGQGTRLTVV.

The chain carries TRBV14 and TRBJ2-1; tentative D call: TRBD2 (9 bases). V shed 6 bases and J shed 4 bases, with 25 bases lying between them. Germline V gives CDR1 SGHDN, CDR2 FVKESK. CDR3 length: 18 amino acids. CDR3 in DNA: TGTGCCAGCAGTCATGGACAGGGCTTGACTAGCGGTTACAATGAGCAGTTCTTC. Encoded protein: CASSHGQGLTSGYNEQFF. Complete variable domain (other parts from reference TRBV14 and TRBJ2-1): EAGVTQFPSHSVIEKGQTVTLRCDPISGHDNLYWYRRVMGKEIKFLLHFVKESKQDESGMPNNRFLAERTGGTYSTLKVQPAELEDSGVYFCASSHGQGLTSGYNEQFFGPGTRLTVL.